This TCR beta chain was documented in a study of OX40 agonist ivuxolimab in advanced cancers. At the level of the study: An anti-OX40 (CD134) antibody with agonistic activity, ivuxolimab, was administered to patients.

To note about this clone: What it binds is unknown.

This CDR3 is 15 amino acids long. Germline V lookup: CDR1 SNHLY, CDR2 FYNNEI. With V trimmed by 8 bases and J by 8 bases, 14 bases remained unmatched. This table comes from immunoSEQ multiplex PCR, and its TCRdb copy is limited to in-frame clones, with some not included. The repertoire holds tens of thousands of clones, with about 88% as singletons. Study conclusions and caveats: More expanded clones were found, on average, in CD8+ than in CD4+ T cells.

The TCR was taken from an adult with an advanced solid tumor such as melanoma, head and neck, liver or kidney cancer. Sequenced material: CD4+ or CD8+ T cells sorted from blood, taken in a trial of the OX40 agonist ivuxolimab. The chain employs TRBV2 and TRBJ2-1, with 8 bases matching TRBD1. The CDR3 loop reads CASGRQGFVMDEQFF. The CDR3 nucleotides are TGTGCCAGCGGACGACAGGGGTTCGTGATGGATGAGCAGTTCTTC.